A single sample gave rise to the 8 T cell receptor beta chains below, sequenced in a study of vaccination effects on CD4 cells after COVID-19 (dated 2022 in TCRdb). These receptors lack a known antigen. Library generation was performed with the immunoSEQ multiplex PCR assay. TCRdb retrieved this table from immuneACCESS and kept in-frame rearrangements only. Not all clones are present; in checked studies, unresolved V genes account for under half, and no reason is known for the remainder. Present in this sample are tens of thousands of clones, around 72% of which were seen just once. The ten largest clonotypes hold about an eighth of the sample. To identify antigen-specific CD4+ T cell clonotypes by their expansion, the ViraFEST assay first stimulated PBMC with viral peptide pools and then applied TCR sequencing. After approximately 11 days of culture, CD4+ T cells were isolated with the EasySep CD4+ T cell isolation kit.

This specimen consisted of CD4+ T cells from PBMCs cultured with HCoV-229E spike peptides, obtained before COVID-19 vaccination. In light of the paper, this sample's cell subset or site label describes: HCoV-229E spike overlapping peptide pool stimulation. Receptor source: a human donor who received a COVID-19 vaccine.

This CDR3 reads CASSYGGTSGVDTQYF. The CDR3, as DNA: TGTGCCAGCAGTTACGGAGGGACTAGCGGGGTAGATACGCAGTATTTT. This chain connects TRBV6-5 to TRBJ2-3; TRBD2 matches 13 bases. Unmatched junction bases numbered 4, after V lost 2 bases and J lost 5 bases. CDR1 is MNHEY, CDR2 SVGAGI, per germline. This CDR3 has 16 residues.

The CDR3 is CASSLWTVEETQYF. The DNA for the CDR3 is TGTGCCAGCAGCCTATGGACTGTTGAAGAGACCCAGTACTTC. The chain employs TRBV3-1 (or the pseudogene TRBV3-2) and TRBJ2-5, with D possibly matching TRBD2 (5 bases). CDR1 is LGHDT and CDR2 is YNNKEL in the germline V gene (reference sequence). Trimming removed 4 bases from V and 3 bases from J, with 12 bases in between. This CDR3 is built from 14 residues.

V is TRBV5-1 and J is TRBJ2-1; weak D call: TRBD1 (6 bases). This CDR3 contains 13 residues. Trimming removed 5 bases at V and 9 bases at J, with 15 bases between. Per germline, CDR1 SGHRS and CDR2 YFSETQ. The CDR3 coding sequence is TGCGCCAGCAGTTTAGACAGGCCCCTTGAGCAGTTCTTC. It encodes CASSLDRPLEQFF.

This rearrangement joins TRBV21-1 to TRBJ2-2; the table's D call of TRBD2 was not tested on the DNA. TRBV21-1 is reported as a pseudogene. The CDR3 runs 19 residues. The CDR3 here is CASSGIYGGLAGALGELFF. DNA for the CDR3: TGTGCCAGCAGCGGTATTTACGGCGGACTAGCGGGAGCCCTCGGGGAGCTGTTTTTT.

V gene TRBV11-2 combines with J gene TRBJ2-7; D might be TRBD1 (6 bases). Germline loops: CDR1 SGHAT, CDR2 FQNNGV. The CDR3 is 16 residues long. The germline V and J ends were trimmed by 5 bases and 2 bases, with 19 bases remaining between them. CDR3 sequence: CASSALKEQGPYEQYF. The CDR3 DNA is TGTGCCAGCAGCGCATTAAAGGAACAGGGTCCCTACGAGCAGTACTTC.

This clone turned up a few times. This chain links TRBV10-1 with TRBJ1-1, with 7 positions matching TRBD1. With V trimmed by 4 bases and J by 3 bases, 5 bases remained unmatched. Germline-derived CDR1 and CDR2 are WNHNN and SYGVQD (reference sequence). The CDR3 sequence is 14 residues long. The CDR3 region is CASSATGPDTEAFF. The CDR3 region has the DNA TGCGCCAGCAGTGCGACAGGGCCAGACACTGAAGCTTTCTTT.

The V gene is TRBV11-2, the J gene TRBJ1-4; TRBD1 agrees at 9 bases. The CDR3 has 15 residues. The trim removed 5 bases at V and 8 bases at J, leaving 9 bases unmatched. Germline V gives CDR1 SGHAT, CDR2 FQNNGV. The CDR3 DNA is TGTGCCAGCAGCCTACAGACAGGGGGATTGGAAAAACTGTTTTTT. Translated, it gives CASSLQTGGLEKLFF.

The chain links TRBV2 to TRBJ1-2; tentatively, D is TRBD1 (5 bases). V lost 3 bases and J lost 8, with 13 bases in between. The CDR3 has 13 amino acids. Germline CDR1 SNHLY, CDR2 FYNNEI. This CDR3 reads CASSEVREEGYTF. In nucleotides, the CDR3 is TGTGCCAGCAGTGAGGTCAGGGAAGAGGGCTACACCTTC.